This TCR beta chain was captured in a study of T cells of healthy individuals. Each CDR3 protein is one row after TCRdb ran MiXCR on the 5' RACE reads. This sample yields 90,000 to 100,000 distinct CDR3 sequences, of which about 16% are seen a single time; 6.2% belongs to the top ten. V was pared by 2 bases and J by 3 bases, with 7 bases of the junction left unmatched. The CDR3 is 15 residues long. Germline V gives CDR1 SGHRS, CDR2 YFSETQ. The V and J genes are TRBV5-1 and TRBJ2-7; 8 nucleotides line up with TRBD2. The source of this sequence is a human donor in good health. The CDR3: CASSFSGEGFYEQYF. CDR3 in DNA: TGCGCCAGCAGCTTTAGCGGGGAGGGTTTCTACGAGCAGTACTTC.